The rows below give T cell receptor beta chains drawn from one sample of a study of T cell repertoires in cytomegalovirus infection. Their cognate antigens are unknown. TCRdb redid the calling of the reads with MiXCR, one entry per CDR3 protein. The sample gives roughly 500,000 distinct CDR3 sequences, more than 30% of which show up once; 15% to 20% is in the top ten. Sample: cultured PBMCs, taken from culture after CMV antigen stimulation. The receptor source for this set is a human donor in good health (CMV status not recorded). Some clones in this sample may be carry-over from other donors' samples. The CDR3 runs from the conserved cysteine through the conserved F or W. A D gene is named only where the DNA matches it firmly. Clone size is shown for a subset of rows, as once, few, many or a class of expanded clone.

cdr3_nt: TGCAGCGTTGATGAGGGACAGGGGATTGGCTACACCTTC; cdr3_aa: CSVDEGQGIGYTF; d_call: TRBD1; v_call: TRBV29-1; j_call: TRBJ1-2; clone_size: NA; cdr3_length: 13
cdr3_nt: TGTGCCAGCAGCCCTAGACCACGCAATGAGCAGTTCTTC; cdr3_aa: CASSPRPRNEQFF; d_call: NA; v_call: TRBV6-2/TRBV6-3; j_call: TRBJ2-1; clone_size: NA; cdr3_length: 13
cdr3_nt: TGTGCCAGCAGTGAATATGGGATGGGGAACACTGAAGCTTTCTTT; cdr3_aa: CASSEYGMGNTEAFF; d_call: NA; v_call: TRBV6-1; j_call: TRBJ1-1; clone_size: few; cdr3_length: 15
cdr3_nt: TGTGCCAGCAGTTTAGCGATCGGACAGGGGGCGCTGGGCTACACCTTC; cdr3_aa: CASSLAIGQGALGYTF; d_call: TRBD1; v_call: TRBV12-3/TRBV12-4; j_call: TRBJ1-2; clone_size: many; cdr3_length: 16
cdr3_nt: TGTGCCAGCAGTGTTAGCGGGACAGGGATAAGCAATCAGCCCCAGCATTTT; cdr3_aa: CASSVSGTGISNQPQHF; d_call: TRBD1; v_call: TRBV2; j_call: TRBJ1-5; clone_size: NA; cdr3_length: 17
cdr3_nt: TGTGCCAGCAGTTCCGGGATATTGAAACTGTTTTTT; cdr3_aa: CASSSGILKLFF; d_call: NA; v_call: TRBV28; j_call: TRBJ1-4; clone_size: NA; cdr3_length: 12
cdr3_nt: TGTGCCAGCAGCTTAGGCTCCCTGTACACCGGGGAGCTGTTTTTT; cdr3_aa: CASSLGSLYTGELFF; d_call: NA; v_call: TRBV7-2; j_call: TRBJ2-2; clone_size: NA; cdr3_length: 15
cdr3_nt: TGCAGTGCTGAGGGACTAGAAAGTCCGAGCTCCTACAATGAGCAGTTCTTC; cdr3_aa: CSAEGLESPSSYNEQFF; d_call: TRBD2; v_call: TRBV20-1; j_call: TRBJ2-1; clone_size: NA; cdr3_length: 17
cdr3_nt: TGTGCCACCAGTGATTTCCACTTGAGGGGGCCTGTGGAAGAGCAGTACTTC; cdr3_aa: CATSDFHLRGPVEEQYF; d_call: TRBD1; v_call: TRBV24-1; j_call: TRBJ2-7; clone_size: NA; cdr3_length: 17
cdr3_nt: TGTGCCAGCAGTTTATCTCAGGGACGTGGCACTGAAGCTTTCTTT; cdr3_aa: CASSLSQGRGTEAFF; d_call: NA; v_call: TRBV27; j_call: TRBJ1-1; clone_size: NA; cdr3_length: 15
cdr3_nt: TGTGCCAGCAGCCAGATCAGGGGAGATACGCAGTATTTT; cdr3_aa: CASSQIRGDTQYF; d_call: NA; v_call: TRBV7-2; j_call: TRBJ2-3; clone_size: few; cdr3_length: 13
cdr3_nt: TGTGCCTGGAGTCCGGGGGGAGGGAGGGTCGGCTACACCTTC; cdr3_aa: CAWSPGGGRVGYTF; d_call: NA; v_call: TRBV30; j_call: TRBJ1-2; clone_size: few; cdr3_length: 14
cdr3_nt: TGTGCCAGCAGCGTTTACGGGGCAGACCCATACAATGAGCAGTTCTTC; cdr3_aa: CASSVYGADPYNEQFF; d_call: NA; v_call: TRBV9; j_call: TRBJ2-1; clone_size: NA; cdr3_length: 16